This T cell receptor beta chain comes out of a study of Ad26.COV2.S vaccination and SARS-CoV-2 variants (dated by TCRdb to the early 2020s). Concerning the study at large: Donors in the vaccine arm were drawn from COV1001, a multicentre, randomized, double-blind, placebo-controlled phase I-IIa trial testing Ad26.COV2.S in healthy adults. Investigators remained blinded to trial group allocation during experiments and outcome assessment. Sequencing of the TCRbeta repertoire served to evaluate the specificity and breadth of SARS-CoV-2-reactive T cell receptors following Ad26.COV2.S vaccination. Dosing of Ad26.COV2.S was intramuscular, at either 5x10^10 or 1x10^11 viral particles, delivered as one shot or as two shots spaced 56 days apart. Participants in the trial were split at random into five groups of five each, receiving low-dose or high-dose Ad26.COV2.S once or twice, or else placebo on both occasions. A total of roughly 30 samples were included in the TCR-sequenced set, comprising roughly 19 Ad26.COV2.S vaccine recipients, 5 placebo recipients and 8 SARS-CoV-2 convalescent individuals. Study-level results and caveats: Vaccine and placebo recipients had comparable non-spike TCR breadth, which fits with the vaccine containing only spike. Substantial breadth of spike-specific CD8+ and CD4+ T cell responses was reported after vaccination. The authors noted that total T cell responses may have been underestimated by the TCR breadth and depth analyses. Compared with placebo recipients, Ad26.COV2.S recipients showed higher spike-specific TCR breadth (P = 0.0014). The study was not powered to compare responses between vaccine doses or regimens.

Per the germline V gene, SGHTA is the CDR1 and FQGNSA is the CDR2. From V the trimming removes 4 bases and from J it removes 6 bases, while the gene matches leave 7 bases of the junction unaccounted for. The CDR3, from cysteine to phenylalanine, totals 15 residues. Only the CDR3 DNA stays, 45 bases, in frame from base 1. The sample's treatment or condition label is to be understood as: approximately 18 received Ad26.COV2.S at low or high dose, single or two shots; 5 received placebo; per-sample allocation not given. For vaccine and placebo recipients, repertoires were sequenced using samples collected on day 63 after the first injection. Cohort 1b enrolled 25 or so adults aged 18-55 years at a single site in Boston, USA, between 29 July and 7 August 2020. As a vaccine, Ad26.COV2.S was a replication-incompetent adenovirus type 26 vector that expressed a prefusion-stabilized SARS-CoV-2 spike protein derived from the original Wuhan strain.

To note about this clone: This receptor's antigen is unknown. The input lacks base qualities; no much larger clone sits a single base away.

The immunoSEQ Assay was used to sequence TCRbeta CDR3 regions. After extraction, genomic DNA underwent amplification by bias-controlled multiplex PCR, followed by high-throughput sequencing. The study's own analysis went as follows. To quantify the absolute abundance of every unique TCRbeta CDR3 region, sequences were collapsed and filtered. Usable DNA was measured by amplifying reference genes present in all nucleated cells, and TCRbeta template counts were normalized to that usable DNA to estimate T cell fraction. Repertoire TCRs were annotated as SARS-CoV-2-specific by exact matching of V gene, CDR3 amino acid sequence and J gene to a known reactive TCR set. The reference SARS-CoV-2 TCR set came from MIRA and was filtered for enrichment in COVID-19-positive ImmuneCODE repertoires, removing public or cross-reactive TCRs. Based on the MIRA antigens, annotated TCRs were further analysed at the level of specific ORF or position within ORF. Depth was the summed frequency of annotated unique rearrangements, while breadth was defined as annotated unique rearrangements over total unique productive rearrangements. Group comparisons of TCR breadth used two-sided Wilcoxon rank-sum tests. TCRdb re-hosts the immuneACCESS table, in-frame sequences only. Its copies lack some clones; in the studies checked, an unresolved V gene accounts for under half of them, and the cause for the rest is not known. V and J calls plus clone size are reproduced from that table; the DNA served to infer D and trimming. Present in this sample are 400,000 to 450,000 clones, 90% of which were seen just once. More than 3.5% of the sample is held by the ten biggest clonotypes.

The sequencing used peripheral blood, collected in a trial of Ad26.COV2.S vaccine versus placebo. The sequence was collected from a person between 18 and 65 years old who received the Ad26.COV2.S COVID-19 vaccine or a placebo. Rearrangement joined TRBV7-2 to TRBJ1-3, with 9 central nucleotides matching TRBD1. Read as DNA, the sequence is TGTGCCAGCAGCTCCAGGACAGGGGCAGCAAACACCATATATTTT. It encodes CASSSRTGAANTIYF.